The 23 T cell receptor beta chains below all came from one sample that was sequenced in a study of cytomegalovirus exposure and HLA in healthy donors. PCR used 60 Vbeta primers and 13 Jbeta primers. This table comes from immunoSEQ multiplex PCR, and its TCRdb copy is limited to in-frame clones, with some not included. Among roughly 190,000 clones listed, roughly 80% were seen once. Sequencing used PBMCs. These receptors were obtained from a man aged 40-49 years in good health and CMV-seropositive.

The CDR3 DNA follows: TGTGCCAGCAGCGCGTCTCTAGCGGGGATCAAGAACACCGGGGAGCTGTTTTTT. Its translation is CASSASLAGIKNTGELFF. The chain has TRBV9 and TRBJ2-2; 9 bases align to TRBD2. J was trimmed by 1 base and V by 3 bases; bases with no gene match: 10. This CDR3 contains 18 residues. CDR1 is SGDLS, CDR2 YYNGEE, per germline.

This chain links TRBV5-1 with TRBJ1-2; 7 bases are shared with TRBD1. Germline CDR1 and CDR2: SGHRS and YFSETQ. There are 14 residues in the CDR3. Losses at the gene ends were 1 base for V and 4 bases for J; bases not matched to a gene: 4. The DNA of the CDR3 is TGCGCCAGCAGCTTGAGGGGACAGAGCTATGGCTACACCTTC. Translating it yields CASSLRGQSYGYTF. Full variable domain (outside the CDR3, taken from reference TRBV5-1 and TRBJ1-2): KAGVTQTPRYLIKTRGQQVTLSCSPISGHRSVSWYQQTPGQGLQFLFEYFSETQRNKGNFPGRFSGRQFSNSRSEMNVSTLELGDSALYLCASSLRGQSYGYTFGSGTRLTVV.

V and J are TRBV28 and TRBJ2-1; TRBD2 matches 11 bases. Germline CDR1 and CDR2: MDHEN and SYDVKM. Trimming took 6 bases from V and 1 from J; bases not matched to a gene: 2. The CDR3 has 15 amino acids. CDR3 coding DNA: TGTGCCAGCAGGGCTAGCGGGGGGTCCTACAATGAGCAGTTCTTC. Translated, it gives CASRASGGSYNEQFF.

This chain links TRBV5-1 with TRBJ2-3, with 15 bases identical to TRBD2. Per germline, CDR1 SGHRS and CDR2 YFSETQ. CDR3 length: 19 amino acids. The trim removed 1 base at V and 3 bases at J, leaving 9 bases unmatched. CDR3 coding DNA: TGCGCCAGCAGCTTGTGGGGGACTAGCGGGGGGCCCCTTACAGATACGCAGTATTTT. Its translation is CASSLWGTSGGPLTDTQYF.

The chain carries TRBV5-1 and TRBJ2-1; 7 nucleotides align to TRBD2. Germline CDR1 SGHRS, CDR2 YFSETQ. The trim removed 5 bases at V and 5 bases at J, leaving 7 bases unmatched. There are 14 residues in the CDR3. CDR3 residues: CASRVGGVNNEQFF. In DNA, the CDR3 is TGCGCCAGCAGGGTGGGAGGGGTGAACAATGAGCAGTTCTTC.

The chain has TRBV5-1 and TRBJ1-3; D ambiguous. The CDR3 covers 14 residues. Germline lookup yields CDR1 SGHRS and CDR2 YFSETQ. V lost 0 bases to trimming and J lost 2 bases, with 6 bases between them. This CDR3 reads CASSLAGTGNTIYF. As DNA, the CDR3 is TGCGCCAGCAGCTTGGCGGGGACTGGAAACACCATATATTTT.

The genes are TRBV5-4 and TRBJ2-1; 9 nucleotides line up with TRBD2. Germline assignment: CDR1 SGHNT and CDR2 YYREEE (reference sequence). The ends lost 4 bases at V and 9 bases at J; junction bases unmatched: 14. This CDR3 has 16 residues. CDR3 in amino acids: CASSLGGAGGQGEQFF. The CDR3 DNA is TGTGCCAGCAGCCTTGGTGGAGCGGGGGGCCAGGGTGAGCAGTTCTTC.

This chain uses TRBV5-4 with TRBJ2-2; D gene unclear. This CDR3 spans 14 amino acids. Trimming stripped 4 bases from V and 2 bases from J, with 9 bases between. Germline CDR1 reads SGHNT; CDR2 reads YYREEE (reference sequence). The CDR3 protein is CASSPVLNTGELFF. The DNA for the CDR3 is TGTGCCAGCAGCCCAGTCCTCAACACCGGGGAGCTGTTTTTT.

This clone was recorded only once. The genes are TRBV25-1 and TRBJ1-6; 8 bases agree with TRBD1. Germline V CDR1 and CDR2: MGHDK, SYGVNS. The ends lost 4 bases at V and 5 bases at J; junction bases unmatched: 4. The length of the CDR3 is 15 residues. The CDR3 reads CASSAGTGHNSPLHF. CDR3 coding DNA: TGTGCCAGCAGTGCTGGGACAGGCCATAATTCACCCCTCCACTTT.

The chain joins TRBV30 to TRBJ2-7; perhaps TRBD1 as D (6 bases). V was cut by 0 bases and J by 3 bases, with 18 bases left in between. The CDR3 consists of 16 residues. The germline V gene has CDR1 GTSNPN and CDR2 SVGIG (reference sequence). DNA of the CDR3: TGTGCCTGGAGTGTACTATTCTTGGGGGCCGGCTACGAGCAGTACTTC. Translated, it gives CAWSVLFLGAGYEQYF.

The chain combines TRBV4-1 with TRBJ1-4, with D perhaps matching TRBD1 (5 bases). The CDR3 has 14 amino acids. V lost 2 bases, J lost 8 bases, and 12 bases lay in between. In germline, CDR1 is MGHRA, CDR2 YSYEKL. CDR3 residues: CASSQLTSGEKLFF. CDR3 bases: TGCGCCAGCAGCCAACTGACCTCAGGGGAAAAACTGTTTTTT.

As to this clone: A read error may account for a junction end that differs from germline. The rearrangement links TRBV7-8 to TRBJ1-4, with a tentative D call TRBD1 (6 bases). Germline V gene sequence: CDR1 SGHVS, CDR2 FQNEAQ. CDR3 length: 15 residues. CDR3 in DNA: TGTGCCAGCAGTTTAGGTGGGGGGGCTGGTGAAAAACTGTTTTTT. Its protein is CASSLGGGAGEKLFF.

The chain is built from TRBV6-1 and TRBJ1-2, with D possibly TRBD1 on 6 matching bases. V was shortened by 7 bases and J by 6 bases, with 15 bases between the two germline ends. CDR1 MNHNS and CDR2 SASEGT come from the germline V gene. The length of the CDR3 is 13 residues. CDR3: CASTEGRGDGYTF. The CDR3 nucleotides are TGTGCCAGCACCGAAGGGAGGGGGGATGGCTACACCTTC.

This chain joins TRBV4-1 and TRBJ2-3, with unresolved D. CDR1 and CDR2 (germline): MGHRA, YSYEKL. The CDR3 totals 14 residues. V was pared by 1 base and J by 3 bases, with 8 bases between. CDR3 sequence reads: CASSQVAATDTQYF. The CDR3 DNA is TGCGCCAGCAGCCAAGTTGCAGCGACAGATACGCAGTATTTT.

The V gene is TRBV9, the J gene TRBJ1-2, with a weak D call TRBD1 (5 bases). CDR1 and CDR2 from the germline V gene are SGDLS and YYNGEE. CDR3 length: 15 amino acids. Trimming took 0 bases from V and 4 from J, leaving 13 bases between them. CDR3 sequence: CASSVEAQGFYGYTF. CDR3 DNA sequence: TGTGCCAGCAGCGTAGAGGCGCAGGGCTTCTATGGCTACACCTTC.

Details on this clone: The junction does not match germline at one end; this may be a read error. This chain connects TRBV7-7 to TRBJ2-5, with TRBD2 matching over 11 bases. The CDR3 loop spans 16 amino acids. The germline gives CDR1 SSHAT, CDR2 FNYEAQ (reference sequence). The CDR3 loop reads CASSLAMASGGETQYF. For the CDR3, the DNA is TGTGCTAGCAGCTTAGCGATGGCTAGCGGGGGGGAGACCCAGTACTTC.

This sequence joins TRBV30 and TRBJ2-2, with 8 bases aligning to TRBD2. Germline V gene sequence: CDR1 GTSNPN, CDR2 SVGIG (reference sequence). J gave up 8 bases and V 0 bases, and 8 bases lay outside the gene matches. The CDR3 spans 15 residues. The CDR3 bases are TGTGCCTGGAGTGTATCTGGCGGGGGGTTTGGGGAGCTGTTTTTT. Translating it yields CAWSVSGGGFGELFF.

The chain recombines TRBV7-3 with TRBJ2-3, with TRBD2 matching 16 bases. The germline gives CDR1 SGHTA, CDR2 FQGTGA. The CDR3 consists of 17 residues. V lost 4 bases, J lost 6 bases, and 7 bases stayed unmatched. As DNA, the CDR3 is TGTGCCAGCAGCTCTGGGACTAGCGGGGGGGTGGGGGATACGCAGTATTTT. Translation: CASSSGTSGGVGDTQYF.

The V gene is TRBV29-1, the J gene TRBJ2-6; 7 nucleotides align to TRBD1. V dropped 3 bases and J dropped 2; count of bases not matched to a gene: 4. The CDR3 length is 15 residues. Germline-derived CDR1 and CDR2 are SQVTM and ANQGSEA. CDR3 residues: CSVDWQGAGANVLTF. CDR3 nucleotides: TGCAGCGTTGACTGGCAGGGGGCTGGGGCCAACGTCCTGACTTTC.

This chain uses TRBV7-2 with TRBJ1-1; TRBD1 is a possible D gene (5 bases). CDR3 length: 16 residues. The V end was cut by 1 base, the J end by 1 base, with 13 bases between. CDR1 SGHTA and CDR2 FQGNSA come from the germline V gene. The CDR3 region has the DNA TGTGCCAGCAGCTTAGGTCGGGGGGTACCGAACACTGAAGCTTTCTTT. Residues: CASSLGRGVPNTEAFF.

This chain joins TRBV6-6 and TRBJ2-7, with 10 bases aligning to TRBD2. CDR3 length: 16 residues. CDR1 and CDR2 from the germline V gene are MNHNY and SVGAGI (reference sequence). The ends lost 6 bases at V and 4 bases at J; junction bases unmatched: 12. This CDR3 reads CASRVTASGGGYEQYF. CDR3 nucleotide sequence: TGTGCCAGCAGAGTTACCGCCAGCGGGGGGGGGTACGAGCAGTACTTC.

The chain uses TRBV27 and TRBJ1-5; no firm D call. V was pared by 5 bases and J by 5 bases, with 16 bases between. Germline CDR1 MNHEY, CDR2 SMNVEV (reference sequence). The CDR3 has 15 amino acids. The CDR3 spells CASSQSSGSYQPQHF. For the CDR3, the DNA is TGTGCCAGCAGTCAGTCGTCAGGTTCCTATCAGCCCCAGCATTTT.

V gene TRBV7-2 combines with J gene TRBJ1-2; a possible D gene is TRBD1 (5 bases). Trimming stripped 2 bases from V and 8 bases from J, with 18 bases between. The CDR3 extends over 15 amino acids. Germline V gene lookup returns CDR1 SGHTA and CDR2 FQGNSA. The CDR3 region is CASSLYPGHYSGYTF. The CDR3 DNA is TGTGCCAGCAGCTTATATCCCGGACACTATAGCGGCTACACCTTC.